This T cell receptor beta chain appears in the sequencing data of a study of Ad26.COV2.S vaccination and SARS-CoV-2 variants. This sample's treatment: some 20 received Ad26.COV2.S at low or high dose, single or two shots; a few received placebo; per-sample allocation not given. The investigators took samples on day 63 after the first vaccine or placebo injection. The donor was a Boston adult aged 18-55 years. Germline CDR1 and CDR2: SEHNR and FQNEAQ (reference sequence). CDR3 length: 19 residues. V was pared by 5 bases and J by 9 bases, with 21 bases of the junction left unmatched. The assay was immunoSEQ multiplex PCR, and TCRdb's table has in-frame clones only and misses some. The table lists approximately 500,000 clones, around nine tenths of them singletons.

The sequenced sample was peripheral blood, obtained in a trial of Ad26.COV2.S vaccine versus placebo. The chain joins TRBV7-9 to TRBJ2-1, with 11 bases lining up with TRBD2. This sequence originates from a person aged 18-65 years who received the Ad26.COV2.S COVID-19 vaccine or a placebo. The CDR3 sequence is CASSASPGTSGPRRREQFF. CDR3 in DNA: TGTGCCAGCAGCGCCTCCCCCGGGACTAGCGGACCAAGGAGGCGTGAGCAGTTCTTC.